This T cell receptor beta chain was captured in a study of ipilimumab plus nivolumab after autologous stem cell transplantation. Sequencing was performed with immunoSEQ multiplex PCR; in TCRdb, only in-frame clones are kept and a portion is missing. This table holds 20,000 to 25,000 clones, roughly 70% found once. Trimming shortened V by 2 bases and J by 0 bases, and 14 bases separated the two germline ends. Germline CDR1 and CDR2: GTSNPN and SVGIG (reference sequence). The CDR3 length is 16 residues. The receptor's source is a male donor with diffuse large B-cell lymphoma. The specimen comprised PBMCs, sampled in a trial of ipilimumab plus nivolumab as post-transplant consolidation. The genes are TRBV30 and TRBJ2-1, with D perhaps matching TRBD1 (7 bases). CDR3 in amino acids: CAWSSPRDSSYNEQFF. CDR3 DNA: TGTGCCTGGAGTTCCCCGCGGGACAGCTCCTACAATGAGCAGTTCTTC.